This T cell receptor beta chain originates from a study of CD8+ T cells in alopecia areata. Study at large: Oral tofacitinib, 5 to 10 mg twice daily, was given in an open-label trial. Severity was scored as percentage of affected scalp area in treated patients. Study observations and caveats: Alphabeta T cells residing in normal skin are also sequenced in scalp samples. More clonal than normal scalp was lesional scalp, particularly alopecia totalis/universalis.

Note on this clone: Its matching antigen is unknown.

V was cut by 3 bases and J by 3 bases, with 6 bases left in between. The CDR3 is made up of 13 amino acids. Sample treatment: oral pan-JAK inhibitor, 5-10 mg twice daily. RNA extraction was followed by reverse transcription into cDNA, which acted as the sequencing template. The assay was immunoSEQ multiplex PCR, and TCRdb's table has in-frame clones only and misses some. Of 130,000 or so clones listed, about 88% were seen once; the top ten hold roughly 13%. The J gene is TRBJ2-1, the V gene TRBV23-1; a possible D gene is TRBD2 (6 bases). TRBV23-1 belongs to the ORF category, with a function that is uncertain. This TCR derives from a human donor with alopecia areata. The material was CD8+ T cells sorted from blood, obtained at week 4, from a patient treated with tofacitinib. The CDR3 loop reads CASSQEGYNEQFF. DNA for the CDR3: TGCGCCAGCAGTCAGGAGGGCTACAATGAGCAGTTCTTC.